This T cell receptor (beta chain) was captured in a study of blood T cell repertoires in COVID-19. Study background: T cells, B-cell-depleted T cells, or PBMCs provided the cDNA or gDNA that served as material.

This CDR3 has 13 residues. With 4 bases clipped from V and 2 bases from J, the junction kept 1 base outside the gene matches. Germline CDR1 reads SGHTA; CDR2 reads FQGTGA. Per the authors' pipeline: How many nucleated cells were present was estimated from reference gene primer amplification. TCRdb's table, derived via immunoSEQ multiplex PCR, lists solely in-frame clones and lacks some. The V and J calls and the clone size are those of that table, but D and trimming were determined from the DNA. The data show approximately 320,000 clones, 87% seen once. Participants were aged roughly 18 to 89 years from approximately 23 US areas.

The source is a woman aged 18-29 years who had recovered from COVID-19. V is TRBV7-3 and J is TRBJ2-5; TRBD1 aligns across 7 bases. Material for sequencing was PBMCs or T cells enriched from blood (not recorded which). Here the CDR3 reads CASSWGQQETQYF. The CDR3 DNA reads as TGTGCCAGCAGCTGGGGACAGCAAGAGACCCAGTACTTC.